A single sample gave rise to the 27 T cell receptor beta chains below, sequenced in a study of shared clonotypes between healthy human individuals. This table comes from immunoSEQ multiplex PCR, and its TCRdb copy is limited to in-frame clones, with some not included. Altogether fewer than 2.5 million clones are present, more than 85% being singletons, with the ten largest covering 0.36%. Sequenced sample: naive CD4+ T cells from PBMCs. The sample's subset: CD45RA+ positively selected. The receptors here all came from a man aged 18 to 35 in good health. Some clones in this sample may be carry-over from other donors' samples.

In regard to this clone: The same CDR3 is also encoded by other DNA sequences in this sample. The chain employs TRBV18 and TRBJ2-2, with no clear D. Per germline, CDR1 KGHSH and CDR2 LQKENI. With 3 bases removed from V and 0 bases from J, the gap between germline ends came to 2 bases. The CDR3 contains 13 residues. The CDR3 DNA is TGTGCCAGCTCACCTCCGAACACCGGGGAGCTGTTTTTT. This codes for CASSPPNTGELFF.

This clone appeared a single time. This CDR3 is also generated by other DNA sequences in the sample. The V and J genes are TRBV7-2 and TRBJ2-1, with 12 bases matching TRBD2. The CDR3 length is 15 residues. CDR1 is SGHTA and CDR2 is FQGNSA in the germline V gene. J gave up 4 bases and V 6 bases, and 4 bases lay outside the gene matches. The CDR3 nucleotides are TGTGCCAGCAGTCGCCTAGCGGGAGGGTACAATGAGCAGTTCTTC. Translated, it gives CASSRLAGGYNEQFF.

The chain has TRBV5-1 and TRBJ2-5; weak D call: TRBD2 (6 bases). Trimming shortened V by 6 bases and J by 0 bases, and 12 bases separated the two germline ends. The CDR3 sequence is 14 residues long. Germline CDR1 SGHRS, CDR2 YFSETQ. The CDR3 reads CASNPLAHQETQYF. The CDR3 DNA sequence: TGCGCCAGCAACCCACTAGCCCACCAAGAGACCCAGTACTTC.

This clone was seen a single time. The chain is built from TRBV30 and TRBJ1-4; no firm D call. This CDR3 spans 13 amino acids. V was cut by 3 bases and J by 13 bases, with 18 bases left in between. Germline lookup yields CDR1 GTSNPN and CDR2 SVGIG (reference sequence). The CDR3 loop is CAWRLNAVAGLFF. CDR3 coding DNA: TGTGCCTGGAGGCTCAACGCAGTCGCGGGACTGTTTTTT.

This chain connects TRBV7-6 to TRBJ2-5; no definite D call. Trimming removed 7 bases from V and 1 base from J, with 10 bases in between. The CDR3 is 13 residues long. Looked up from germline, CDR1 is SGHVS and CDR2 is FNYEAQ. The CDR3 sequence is CASTKRAQETQYF. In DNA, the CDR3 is TGTGCCAGCACTAAAAGGGCCCAAGAGACCCAGTACTTC.

The CDR3 here is CASSEQPSGLYEQYF. CDR3 DNA sequence: TGTGCCAGCAGTGAACAGCCTAGCGGGTTGTACGAGCAGTACTTC. V gene TRBV2 combines with J gene TRBJ2-7; 8 nucleotides align to TRBD2. This CDR3 contains 15 residues. Looked up from germline, CDR1 is SNHLY and CDR2 is FYNNEI. With V trimmed by 2 bases and J by 4 bases, 7 bases remained unmatched.

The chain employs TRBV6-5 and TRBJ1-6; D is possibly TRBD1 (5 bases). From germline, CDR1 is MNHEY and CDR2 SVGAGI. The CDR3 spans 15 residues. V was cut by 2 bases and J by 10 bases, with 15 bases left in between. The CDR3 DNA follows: TGTGCCAGCAGTTACCTTTCGGGGGTTCGGTCACCCCTCCACTTT. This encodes CASSYLSGVRSPLHF.

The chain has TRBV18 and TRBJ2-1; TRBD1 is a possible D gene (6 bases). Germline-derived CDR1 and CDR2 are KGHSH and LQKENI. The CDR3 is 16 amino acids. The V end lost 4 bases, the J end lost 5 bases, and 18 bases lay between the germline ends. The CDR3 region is CASSLNLGDTNNEQFF. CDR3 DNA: TGTGCCAGCTCACTGAACCTGGGGGACACTAACAATGAGCAGTTCTTC.

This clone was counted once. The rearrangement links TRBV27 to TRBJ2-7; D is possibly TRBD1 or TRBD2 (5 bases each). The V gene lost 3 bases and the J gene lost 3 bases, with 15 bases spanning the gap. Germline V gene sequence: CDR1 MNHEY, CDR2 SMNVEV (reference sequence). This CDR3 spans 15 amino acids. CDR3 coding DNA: TGTGCCAGCAGTTTCAAGGGGCGTGGGGGCTACGAGCAGTACTTC. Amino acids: CASSFKGRGGYEQYF.

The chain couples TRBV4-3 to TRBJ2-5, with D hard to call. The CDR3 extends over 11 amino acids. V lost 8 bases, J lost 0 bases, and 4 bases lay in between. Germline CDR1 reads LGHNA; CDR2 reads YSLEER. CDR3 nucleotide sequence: TGCGCCAGCGGGAACCAAGAGACCCAGTACTTC. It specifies CASGNQETQYF.

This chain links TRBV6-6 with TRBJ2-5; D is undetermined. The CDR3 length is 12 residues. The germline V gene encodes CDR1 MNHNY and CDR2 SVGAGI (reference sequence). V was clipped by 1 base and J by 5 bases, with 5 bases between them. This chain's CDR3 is CASSYFGETQYF. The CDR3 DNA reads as TGTGCCAGCAGTTACTTCGGGGAGACCCAGTACTTC.

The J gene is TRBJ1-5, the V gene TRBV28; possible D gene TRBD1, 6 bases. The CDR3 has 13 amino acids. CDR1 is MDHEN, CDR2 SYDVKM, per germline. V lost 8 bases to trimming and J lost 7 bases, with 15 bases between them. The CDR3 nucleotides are TGTGCCAGCGGGTTAGGGGGGTTCCAGCCCCAGCATTTT. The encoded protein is CASGLGGFQPQHF.

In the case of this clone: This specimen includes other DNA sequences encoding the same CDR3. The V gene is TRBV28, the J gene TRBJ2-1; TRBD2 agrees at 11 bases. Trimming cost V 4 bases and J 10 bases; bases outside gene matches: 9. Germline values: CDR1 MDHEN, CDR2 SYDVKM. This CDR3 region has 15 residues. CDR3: CASSSLAGGPNEQFF. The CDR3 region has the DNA TGTGCCAGCAGTTCCTTAGCGGGAGGGCCCAACGAGCAGTTCTTC. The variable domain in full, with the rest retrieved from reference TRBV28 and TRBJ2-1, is DVKVTQSSRYLVKRTGEKVFLECVQDMDHENMFWYRQDPGLGLRLIYFSYDVKMKEKGDIPEGYSVSREKKERFSLILESASTNQTSMYLCASSSLAGGPNEQFFGPGTRLTVL.

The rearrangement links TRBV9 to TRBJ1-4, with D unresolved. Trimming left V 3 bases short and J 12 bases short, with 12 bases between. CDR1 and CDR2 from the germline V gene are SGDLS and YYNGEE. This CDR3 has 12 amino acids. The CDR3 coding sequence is TGTGCCAGCAGCGCCCTTTCGGGTCAACTGTTTTTT. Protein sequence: CASSALSGQLFF. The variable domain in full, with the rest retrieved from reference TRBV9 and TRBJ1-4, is DSGVTQTPKHLITATGQRVTLRCSPRSGDLSVYWYQQSLDQGLQFLIQYYNGEERAKGNILERFSAQQFPDLHSELNLSSLELGDSALYFCASSALSGQLFFGSGTQLSVL.

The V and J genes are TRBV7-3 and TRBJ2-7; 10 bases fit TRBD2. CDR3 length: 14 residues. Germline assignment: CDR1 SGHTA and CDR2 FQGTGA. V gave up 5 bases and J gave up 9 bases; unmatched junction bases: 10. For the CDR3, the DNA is TGTGCCAGCAGCCCAAGCGGGAGGGCCGCTGTGCAGTACTTC. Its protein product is CASSPSGRAAVQYF.

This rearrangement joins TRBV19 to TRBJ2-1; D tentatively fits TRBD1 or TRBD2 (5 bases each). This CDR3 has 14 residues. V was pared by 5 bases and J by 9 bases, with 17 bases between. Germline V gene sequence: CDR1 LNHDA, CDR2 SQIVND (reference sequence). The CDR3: CASSVLTGQGEQFF. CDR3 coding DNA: TGTGCCAGTAGTGTTTTGACGGGGCAGGGTGAGCAGTTCTTC.

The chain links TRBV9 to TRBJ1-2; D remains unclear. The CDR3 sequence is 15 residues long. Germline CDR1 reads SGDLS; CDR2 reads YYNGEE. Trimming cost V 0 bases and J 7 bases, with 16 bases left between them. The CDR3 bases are TGTGCCAGCAGCGTAGTCGGCTTGGCGGCGGGTGGCTACACCTTC. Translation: CASSVVGLAAGGYTF.

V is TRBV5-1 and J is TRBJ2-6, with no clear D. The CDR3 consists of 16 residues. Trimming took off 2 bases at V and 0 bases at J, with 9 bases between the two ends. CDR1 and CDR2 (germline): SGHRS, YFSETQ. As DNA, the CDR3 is TGCGCCAGCAGCTTCACCGCGAGCTCTGGGGCCAACGTCCTGACTTTC. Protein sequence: CASSFTASSGANVLTF.

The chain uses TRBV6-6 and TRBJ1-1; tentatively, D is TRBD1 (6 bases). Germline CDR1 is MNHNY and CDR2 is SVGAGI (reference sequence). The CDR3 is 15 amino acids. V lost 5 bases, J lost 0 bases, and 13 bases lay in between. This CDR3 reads CASSTAGALNTEAFF. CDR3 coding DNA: TGTGCCAGCAGTACCGCAGGGGCGTTGAACACTGAAGCTTTCTTT.

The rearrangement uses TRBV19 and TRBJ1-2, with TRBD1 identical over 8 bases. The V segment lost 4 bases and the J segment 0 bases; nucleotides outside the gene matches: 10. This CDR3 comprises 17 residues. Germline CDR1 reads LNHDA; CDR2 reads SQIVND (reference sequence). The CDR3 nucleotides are TGTGCCAGTAGTAGGCCCTTGGGGACAGGAGCTAACTATGGCTACACCTTC. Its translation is CASSRPLGTGANYGYTF.

The CDR3 reads CASSYLAGGWNIQYF. The CDR3 DNA follows: TGTGCCAGCAGTTACCTAGCAGGAGGGTGGAACATTCAGTACTTC. The rearrangement links TRBV6-5 to TRBJ2-4, with D possibly being TRBD2 (6 bases). Trimming stripped 2 bases from V and 7 bases from J, with 15 bases between. The CDR3 extends over 15 amino acids. Per the germline V gene, CDR1 is MNHEY and CDR2 is SVGAGI.

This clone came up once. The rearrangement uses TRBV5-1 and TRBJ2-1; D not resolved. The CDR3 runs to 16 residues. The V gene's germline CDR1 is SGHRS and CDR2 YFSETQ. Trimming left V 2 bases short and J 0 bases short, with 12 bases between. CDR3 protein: CASSFSGYSSYNEQFF. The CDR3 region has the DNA TGCGCCAGCAGCTTCTCTGGATATAGCTCCTACAATGAGCAGTTCTTC.

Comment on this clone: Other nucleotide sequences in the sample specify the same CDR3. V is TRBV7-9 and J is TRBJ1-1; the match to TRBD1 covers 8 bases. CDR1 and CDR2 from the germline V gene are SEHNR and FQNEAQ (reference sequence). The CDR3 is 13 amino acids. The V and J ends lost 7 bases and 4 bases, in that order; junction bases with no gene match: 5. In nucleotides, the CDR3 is TGTGCCAGCAACGGACAGGGAGGCACTGAAGCTTTCTTT. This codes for CASNGQGGTEAFF.

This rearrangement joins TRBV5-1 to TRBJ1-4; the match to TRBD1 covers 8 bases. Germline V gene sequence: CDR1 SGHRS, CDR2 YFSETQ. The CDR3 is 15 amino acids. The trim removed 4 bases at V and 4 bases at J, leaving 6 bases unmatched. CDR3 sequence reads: CASSGTGGYNEKLFF. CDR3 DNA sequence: TGCGCCAGCAGCGGGACAGGAGGTTATAATGAAAAACTGTTTTTT.

The CDR3 loop is CASSLSMGGNTEAFF. CDR3 bases: TGTGCCAGCAGTTTATCGATGGGCGGGAATACTGAAGCTTTCTTT. The chain joins TRBV27 to TRBJ1-1, with D unresolved. There are 15 residues in the CDR3. V shed 0 bases and J shed 5 bases, with 13 bases lying between them. The germline CDR1 and CDR2 sequences are MNHEY and SMNVEV (reference sequence).

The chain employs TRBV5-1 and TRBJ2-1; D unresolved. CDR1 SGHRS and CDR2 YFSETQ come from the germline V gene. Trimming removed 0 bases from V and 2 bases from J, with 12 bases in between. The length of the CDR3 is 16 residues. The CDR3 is CASSLAPERAYNEQFF. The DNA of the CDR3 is TGCGCCAGCAGCTTGGCCCCCGAACGGGCCTACAATGAGCAGTTCTTC.

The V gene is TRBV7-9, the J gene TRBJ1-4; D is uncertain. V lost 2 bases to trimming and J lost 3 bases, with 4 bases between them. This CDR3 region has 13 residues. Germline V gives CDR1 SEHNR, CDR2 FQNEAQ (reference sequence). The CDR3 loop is CASSLKPNEKLFF. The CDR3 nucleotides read TGTGCCAGCAGCTTAAAGCCTAATGAAAAACTGTTTTTT.